The following is a TCR beta chain sequence with its context. These data are taken from a study of blood T cell repertoires in COVID-19. Study-level information: Nucleic acid was either cDNA or gDNA, and it came from T cells, B-cell-depleted T cells, or PBMCs.

Across about two dozen US areas, participants ranged in age from roughly 18 to 95 years. V lost 4 bases, J lost 0 bases, and 19 bases lay in between. CDR1 is KGHSH, CDR2 LQKENI, per germline. This CDR3 has 18 residues. Original handling: Amplification of reference gene primers provided the estimated nucleated cell counts. Sequenced by immunoSEQ multiplex PCR; TCRdb stores in-frame clones only, minus some. For V, J and clone size, that table is used; D and trimming come from the DNA. This sample yields 120,000 to 150,000 clones, of which under 90% are seen a single time; approximately 1.8% belongs to the top ten.

This receptor was identified in a young woman who had been exposed to COVID-19. The sequencing input was PBMCs or T cells enriched from blood (not recorded which). The chain couples TRBV18 to TRBJ2-1, with no clear D. The CDR3 loop reads CASSLPGIFSPSYNEQFF. The CDR3 DNA reads as TGTGCCAGCTCACTTCCCGGTATTTTTTCCCCCTCCTACAATGAGCAGTTCTTC.